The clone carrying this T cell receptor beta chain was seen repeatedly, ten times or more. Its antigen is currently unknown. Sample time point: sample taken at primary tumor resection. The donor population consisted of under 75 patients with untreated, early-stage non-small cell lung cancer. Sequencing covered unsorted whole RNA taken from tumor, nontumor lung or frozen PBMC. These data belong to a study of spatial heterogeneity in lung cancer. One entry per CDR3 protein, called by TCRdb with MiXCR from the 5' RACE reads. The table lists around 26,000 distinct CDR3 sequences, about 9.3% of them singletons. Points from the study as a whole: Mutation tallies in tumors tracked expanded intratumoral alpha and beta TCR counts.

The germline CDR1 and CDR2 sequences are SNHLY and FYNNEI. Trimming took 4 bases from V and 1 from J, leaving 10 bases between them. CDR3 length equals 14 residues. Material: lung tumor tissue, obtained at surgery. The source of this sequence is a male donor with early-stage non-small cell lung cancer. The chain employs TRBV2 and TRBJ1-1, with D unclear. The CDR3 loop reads CASSVGSRNTEAFF. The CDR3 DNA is TGTGCCAGCAGTGTCGGTTCGCGGAACACTGAAGCTTTCTTT.